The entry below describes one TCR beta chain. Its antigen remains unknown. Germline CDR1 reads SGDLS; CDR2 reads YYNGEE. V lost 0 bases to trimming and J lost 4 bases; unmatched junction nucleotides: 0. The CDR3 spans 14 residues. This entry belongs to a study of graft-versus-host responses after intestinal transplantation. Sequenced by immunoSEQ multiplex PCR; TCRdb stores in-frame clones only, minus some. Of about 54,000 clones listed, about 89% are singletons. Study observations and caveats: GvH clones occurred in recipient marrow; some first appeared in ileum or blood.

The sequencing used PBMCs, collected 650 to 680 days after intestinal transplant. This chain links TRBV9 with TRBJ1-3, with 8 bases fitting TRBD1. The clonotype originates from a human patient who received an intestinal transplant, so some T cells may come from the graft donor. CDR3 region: CASSVGTGGNTIYF. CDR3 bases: TGTGCCAGCAGCGTAGGGACAGGGGGAAACACCATATATTTT. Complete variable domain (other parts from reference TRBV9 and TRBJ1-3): DSGVTQTPKHLITATGQRVTLRCSPRSGDLSVYWYQQSLDQGLQFLIQYYNGEERAKGNILERFSAQQFPDLHSELNLSSLELGDSALYFCASSVGTGGNTIYFGEGSWLTVV.